This record looks at one T cell receptor (beta chain) sequence and its context. The repertoire was sequenced with immunoSEQ multiplex PCR; TCRdb's copy has only in-frame clones and lacks some. The sample includes roughly 95,000 clones, just over 85% of them seen just once. These data belong to a study of control samples from healthy donors and cancer patients. Sequencing was performed on blood. The source is a man in his thirties or forties in good health.

The CDR3 spells CAINRDPINPTEAFF. CDR3 DNA: TGTGCCATCAACCGGGACCCGATCAACCCCACTGAAGCTTTCTTT. This chain connects TRBV10-3 to TRBJ1-1; D possibly corresponds to TRBD1 (5 bases). The V and J ends lost 7 bases and 4 bases respectively, with 19 bases between them. This CDR3 has 15 residues. Per the germline V gene, CDR1 is ENHRY and CDR2 is SYGVKD.